Listed below are T cell receptor beta chains from one sample, sequenced in a study. TCRdb keeps only in-frame clones here, not all; method: immunoSEQ multiplex PCR. The repertoire has some 68,000 clones, about 94% of them found once; the top ten carry roughly 4.5%. The sample was PBMCs. The receptors originated from a middle-aged man with rheumatoid arthritis. Both conserved end residues are trimmed from each CDR3. Fields, in order: CDR3 protein, V gene, D gene. A D gene is named only where the DNA matches it firmly.

ASSSSDLNYGYT	TRBV5-1	-
ARTIYGELF	TRBV2	-
ASSYSMGPYEQY	TRBV6-5	-
ASSLGSRLPNQPQH	TRBV27	-
ASSPFAGDGNNEQF	TRBV18	-
ASMGVGELF	TRBV19	-
ASSLARNRVKYEQY	TRBV5-1	-
ASSPTRTDNEQY	TRBV13	-
ASSGQGQSSYEQY	TRBV2	TRBD1
ASSTRDRPNTGELF	TRBV5-1	TRBD1
ASSSQKRGLDTQY	TRBV7-9	-
ASSSRTSGKNEQF	TRBV28	TRBD2